Below are 28 T cell receptor beta chains sequenced from a single sample in a study of blood T cell repertoires in COVID-19. Data came from immunoSEQ multiplex PCR; TCRdb stores just in-frame clones and leaves some out. The data show 300,000 or so clones, around 89% seen once. The specimen sequenced was peripheral blood. These receptors came from a man aged 18 to 35 who had recovered from COVID-19.

The rearrangement joins TRBV19 to TRBJ1-1; 7 positions agree with TRBD1. J lost 1 base, V lost 4 bases, and 9 bases had no gene match. Germline assignment: CDR1 LNHDA and CDR2 SQIVND (reference sequence). The CDR3 is 16 residues long. CDR3 in DNA: TGTGCCAGTAGTACCCCTCGGACAGGCCAGAACACTGAAGCTTTCTTT. Its translation is CASSTPRTGQNTEAFF.

The CDR3 reads CASSPPGQDTNTEAFF. The CDR3, as DNA: TGTGCCAGCAGCCCCCCTGGGCAGGATACGAACACTGAAGCTTTCTTT. The J gene is TRBJ1-1, the V gene TRBV7-6, with unresolved D. V was trimmed by 5 bases and J by 1 base, leaving 17 bases between them. The germline V gene encodes CDR1 SGHVS and CDR2 FNYEAQ. This CDR3 comprises 16 residues.

The chain's CDR3 is CASSAGTSESTDTQYF. The CDR3 nucleotides read TGTGCCAGCAGCGCCGGGACTAGCGAGAGCACAGATACGCAGTATTTT. The chain recombines TRBV9 with TRBJ2-3, with 10 positions matching TRBD2. Per germline, CDR1 SGDLS and CDR2 YYNGEE. The ends lost 3 bases at V and 0 bases at J; junction bases unmatched: 4. The CDR3 is 16 amino acids.

The chain employs TRBV4-2 and TRBJ1-5; 9 bases are a match to TRBD1. Trimming took 0 bases from V and 4 from J; bases not matched to a gene: 7. The CDR3 extends over 17 amino acids. Germline V gene sequence: CDR1 LGHNA, CDR2 YNFKEQ. The CDR3 sequence is CASSQDWPGTGNQPQHF. The CDR3 DNA reads TGTGCCAGCAGCCAAGATTGGCCCGGGACAGGGAATCAGCCCCAGCATTTT.

The chain links TRBV7-3 to TRBJ1-1; the D gene is possibly TRBD1 (5 bases). The length of the CDR3 is 16 residues. Germline loops: CDR1 SGHTA, CDR2 FQGTGA. V was cut by 1 base and J by 3 bases, with 15 bases left in between. The CDR3 protein is CASSLRVAGGDTEAFF. In DNA form, the CDR3 reads TGTGCCAGCAGCTTAAGAGTCGCCGGAGGGGACACTGAAGCTTTCTTT.

Here the CDR3 DNA reads TGCAGCGTGAGGACAGACCTCGCTTCCTACGAGCAGTACTTC. Its protein product is CSVRTDLASYEQYF. J is TRBJ2-7 and V is TRBV29-1; D is perhaps TRBD1 (6 bases). With 6 bases removed from V and 1 base from J, the gap between germline ends came to 16 bases. This CDR3 spans 14 amino acids. CDR1 and CDR2 from the germline V gene are SQVTM and ANQGSEA.

This chain uses TRBV28 with TRBJ1-2; TRBD1 aligns across 7 bases. V lost 2 bases and J lost 2; bases outside the gene matches: 5. The CDR3 length is 15 residues. Per the germline V gene, CDR1 is MDHEN and CDR2 is SYDVKM. In DNA form, the CDR3 reads TGTGCCAGCAGTTTAGCAGGGGGATGGAACTATGGCTACACCTTC. This sequence encodes CASSLAGGWNYGYTF.

The gene calls are TRBV5-8 and TRBJ2-7; TRBD1 aligns across 11 bases. V shed 2 bases and J 3 bases; nucleotides not matched to a gene: 4. The germline CDR1 and CDR2 sequences are SGHTS and YDEGEE. The CDR3 spans 15 residues. The CDR3 sequence is CASSFVGTGGYEQYF. In nucleotides, the CDR3 is TGTGCCAGCAGCTTTGTCGGGACAGGGGGCTACGAGCAGTACTTC.

This chain uses TRBV11-2 with TRBJ2-7, with 7 bases matching TRBD2. The CDR3 runs 15 residues. After removal of 4 bases from V and 3 bases from J, the junction contained 9 bases not matched to a gene. Germline CDR1 and CDR2: SGHAT and FQNNGV. The CDR3 sequence: CASSWTSGGNYEQYF. The CDR3 DNA sequence: TGTGCCAGCAGCTGGACCTCCGGGGGGAACTACGAGCAGTACTTC.

The V gene is TRBV9, the J gene TRBJ2-1; the D gene is possibly TRBD2 (6 bases). The length of the CDR3 is 17 residues. Deletions cut 0 bases from V and 3 bases from J, with 16 bases between. CDR1 is SGDLS, CDR2 YYNGEE, per germline. The CDR3 reads CASSVGDGGIGYNEQFF. In DNA, the CDR3 is TGTGCCAGCAGCGTAGGCGATGGCGGGATAGGCTACAATGAGCAGTTCTTC.

The chain couples TRBV6-6 to TRBJ1-5, with TRBD1 matching 10 bases. With 0 bases clipped from V and 6 bases from J, the junction kept 5 bases outside the gene matches. Per the germline V gene, CDR1 is MNHNY and CDR2 is SVGAGI (reference sequence). The CDR3 is 16 amino acids. This CDR3 reads CASSYSGTGAGQPQHF. CDR3 sequence (DNA): TGTGCCAGCAGTTACTCCGGGACAGGGGCGGGTCAGCCCCAGCATTTT.

This chain connects TRBV4-1 to TRBJ1-1, with TRBD1 identical over 7 bases. Trimming cost V 4 bases and J 2 bases; bases outside gene matches: 4. This CDR3 is built from 14 residues. Germline-derived CDR1 and CDR2 are MGHRA and YSYEKL. Written as DNA, the CDR3 is TGCGCCAGCAGCCGCAACAGGGGTAACACTGAAGCTTTCTTT. It codes for CASSRNRGNTEAFF.

The rearrangement joins TRBV6-5 to TRBJ1-5, with TRBD1 matching 7 bases. V gave up 7 bases and J gave up 6 bases; unmatched junction bases: 9. Germline-derived CDR1 and CDR2 are MNHEY and SVGAGI. The CDR3 is 14 amino acids. The CDR3 loop is CASKDGRGVQPQHF. The CDR3 DNA is TGTGCCAGCAAGGATGGCAGGGGGGTTCAGCCCCAGCATTTT.

The genes are TRBV2 and TRBJ2-1, with D tentatively TRBD2 (5 bases). The CDR3 is made up of 14 amino acids. CDR1 is SNHLY and CDR2 is FYNNEI in the germline V gene. Trimming stripped 5 bases from V and 2 bases from J, with 10 bases between. CDR3 amino acids: CASSPASPYNEQFF. The CDR3 DNA is TGTGCCAGCAGTCCGGCTAGCCCCTACAATGAGCAGTTCTTC.

The CDR3 DNA reads TGTGCCAGCAGTTACTTTTCCTCCGTTCTCGGAGCTTATGAGCAGTTCTTC. Translating gives CASSYFSSVLGAYEQFF. The chain is built from TRBV6-2 or TRBV6-3 and TRBJ2-1; D ambiguous. This CDR3 region has 17 residues. The germline V gene has CDR1 MNHEY and CDR2 SVGEGT. Trimming took 1 base from V and 8 from J, leaving 21 bases between them.

J is TRBJ2-7 and V is TRBV11-2; perhaps TRBD1 as D (5 bases). The CDR3 spans 12 residues. From germline, CDR1 is SGHAT and CDR2 FQNNGV. V was shortened by 3 bases and J by 4 bases, with 7 bases between the two germline ends. The DNA of the CDR3 is TGTGCCAGCAGCTTCCAGGGTTACGAGCAGTACTTC. This codes for CASSFQGYEQYF.

This chain connects TRBV4-1 to TRBJ2-7; the D is unclear. V was cut by 1 base and J by 5 bases, with 18 bases left in between. The CDR3 loop spans 16 amino acids. In germline, CDR1 is MGHRA, CDR2 YSYEKL. The CDR3 reads CASSQVSVLVTDEQYF. CDR3 DNA: TGCGCCAGCAGCCAAGTCTCGGTTCTAGTTACGGACGAGCAGTACTTC.

CDR3 protein: CASSLEGQGYNEQFF. In DNA form, the CDR3 reads TGTGCCAGCAGCTTGGAAGGACAGGGATACAATGAGCAGTTCTTC. The rearrangement joins TRBV5-5 to TRBJ2-1, with 8 bases matching TRBD1. V was pared by 0 bases and J by 4 bases, with 3 bases of the junction left unmatched. The germline gives CDR1 SGHKS, CDR2 YYEKEE (reference sequence). The CDR3 is 15 amino acids.

This clone came up once. The V and J genes are TRBV7-9 and TRBJ2-5, with a tentative D call TRBD1 (6 bases). The CDR3 has 14 residues. Germline CDR1 SEHNR, CDR2 FQNEAQ (reference sequence). The V end lost 1 base, the J end lost 3 bases, and 9 bases lay between the germline ends. The CDR3 region is CASSLVNREETQYF. The CDR3 DNA sequence: TGTGCCAGCAGCTTAGTTAACAGGGAAGAGACCCAGTACTTC.

The chain carries TRBV5-1 and TRBJ1-1, with D perhaps TRBD1 (5 bases). The CDR3 contains 17 residues. V was pared by 5 bases and J by 9 bases, with 29 bases between. Germline assignment: CDR1 SGHRS and CDR2 YFSETQ. The CDR3 nucleotides read TGCGCCAGCAGGGCTACCGTTCCGTCGGGCAGGGTGGCCCAAGCTTTCTTT. Translated: CASRATVPSGRVAQAFF.

CDR3 bases: TGCGCCAGCAGCTTGGGCTTCCGGCAAGAGACCCAGTACTTC. The encoded protein is CASSLGFRQETQYF. The rearrangement joins TRBV5-1 to TRBJ2-5, with no clear D. CDR3 length: 14 residues. V gave up 0 bases and J gave up 2 bases, with 8 bases separating them. The germline V gene encodes CDR1 SGHRS and CDR2 YFSETQ.

The CDR3 coding sequence is TGCGCCAGCAGCTTTGGGCCTTCTAATGAAAAACTGTTTTTT. Protein sequence: CASSFGPSNEKLFF. V and J are TRBV5-1 and TRBJ1-4; no clear D gene. V lost 2 bases, J lost 3 bases, and 8 bases lay in between. Germline V gives CDR1 SGHRS, CDR2 YFSETQ. CDR3 length: 14 amino acids.

The chain has TRBV19 and TRBJ2-1; 8 bases map to TRBD2. The V gene end was trimmed by 2 bases and the J gene end by 4 bases; junction bases not matched to a gene: 4. Per the germline V gene, CDR1 is LNHDA and CDR2 is SQIVND (reference sequence). The CDR3 runs 15 residues. CDR3 in DNA: TGTGCCAGTAGTATAAGGAGACTAGCGTACAATGAGCAGTTCTTC. Translating gives CASSIRRLAYNEQFF.

As to this clone: Other DNA variants within this sample encode the same CDR3. The V gene is TRBV6-5, the J gene TRBJ1-1; D gene uncertain. V was pared by 2 bases and J by 2 bases, with 6 bases between. The CDR3 totals 13 residues. CDR1 is MNHEY and CDR2 is SVGAGI in the germline V gene. The CDR3 spells CASSYSLNTEAFF. The CDR3 DNA is TGTGCCAGCAGTTACAGCCTTAACACTGAAGCTTTCTTT.

V is TRBV20-1 and J is TRBJ2-7; tentatively, D is TRBD1 (6 bases). Germline V CDR1 and CDR2: DFQATT, SNEGSKA (reference sequence). Trimming took 3 bases from V and 6 from J, leaving 15 bases between them. The CDR3 is made up of 13 amino acids. In nucleotides, the CDR3 is TGCAGTGCTAGTGCTCTTACAGGGACCGAGCAGTACTTC. Translation: CSASALTGTEQYF.

J is TRBJ2-7 and V is TRBV10-3, with 8 bases lining up with TRBD2. The germline V gene has CDR1 ENHRY and CDR2 SYGVKD. V lost 3 bases to trimming and J lost 7 bases; unmatched junction nucleotides: 20. The CDR3 is made up of 18 amino acids. CDR3 region: CAISDSPSDARGAGEQYF. The CDR3 DNA reads TGTGCCATCAGTGACTCCCCTTCGGATGCGCGGGGGGCCGGGGAGCAGTACTTC.

A remark on this clone: An end of the junction does not agree with germline; a read error may underlie this. The chain joins TRBV24-1 to TRBJ2-2, with D unresolved. The germline gives CDR1 KGHDR, CDR2 SFDVKD. The CDR3 is 12 residues long. DNA for the CDR3: TGTGCTACCAGTGATTTATCGGGGGAGCTGTTTTTT. This encodes CATSDLSGELFF.

This chain connects TRBV5-1 to TRBJ1-5; 7 bases are a match to TRBD1. The CDR3 contains 15 residues. The germline V gene encodes CDR1 SGHRS and CDR2 YFSETQ. With 4 bases clipped from V and 3 bases from J, the junction kept 7 bases outside the gene matches. Written as DNA, the CDR3 is TGCGCCAGCAGCGAGACGGGACAGATCAATCAGCCCCAGCATTTT. Amino acids: CASSETGQINQPQHF.